A selection of T cell receptor beta chains follows, all from one sample in a study of T cells after yellow fever vaccination. MiXCR was run by TCRdb on the 5' RACE reads, yielding one entry per CDR3 protein. The sample holds some 160,000 distinct CDR3 sequences, approximately 9.7% seen once. The material sequenced was CD8+ T cells sorted from PBMCs, taken 45 days after the yellow fever booster vaccination. The source of these receptors is a man younger than 35 who received the YFV17D yellow fever vaccine. Both conserved end residues are part of each CDR3. The order of the fields is clone size, V gene, D gene, J gene, CDR3 DNA, CDR3 protein. The D gene is left open where the match is weak. Some rows mark clone size as missing; the rest say once, few, many or name a class of expanded clone.

clone_size: -
v_call: TRBV7-8
d_call: TRBD2
j_call: TRBJ2-2
cdr3_nt: TGTGCCAGCAGCCCGGGACTAGCGGGGGCCTACACCGGGGAGCTGTTTTTT
cdr3_aa: CASSPGLAGAYTGELFF

clone_size: few
v_call: TRBV7-9
d_call: -
j_call: TRBJ1-2
cdr3_nt: TGTGCCAGCAGCTCTACCGACGGACTCTACTATGGCTACACCTTC
cdr3_aa: CASSSTDGLYYGYTF

clone_size: few
v_call: TRBV19
d_call: -
j_call: TRBJ2-2
cdr3_nt: TGTGCCAGTACTGGTATGACCGGGGAGCTGTTTTTT
cdr3_aa: CASTGMTGELFF

clone_size: -
v_call: TRBV4-1
d_call: -
j_call: TRBJ1-2
cdr3_nt: TGCGCCAGCAGCCAGTTAACGGACAGTAACTATGGCTACACCTTC
cdr3_aa: CASSQLTDSNYGYTF

clone_size: few
v_call: TRBV6-6
d_call: TRBD1
j_call: TRBJ1-5
cdr3_nt: TGTGCCAGCAGTTTCTCCGAGACAGGGTCAGTAGAGCCCCAGCATTTT
cdr3_aa: CASSFSETGSVEPQHF

clone_size: -
v_call: TRBV7-7
d_call: -
j_call: TRBJ1-1
cdr3_nt: TGTGCTAGCAGCTCCGCTCCCCAGAACACTGAAGCTTTCTTT
cdr3_aa: CASSSAPQNTEAFF

clone_size: -
v_call: TRBV5-1
d_call: TRBD1
j_call: TRBJ2-7
cdr3_nt: TGCGCCAGCAGCATAACAGGGGGCGCGGCTCACGAGCAGTACTTC
cdr3_aa: CASSITGGAAHEQYF

clone_size: few
v_call: TRBV4-3
d_call: -
j_call: TRBJ1-4
cdr3_nt: TGCGCCAGCAGCGGCCCGGGAGGGGGAGCGGAAAAACTGTTTTTT
cdr3_aa: CASSGPGGGAEKLFF

clone_size: many
v_call: TRBV7-9
d_call: -
j_call: TRBJ1-2
cdr3_nt: TGTGCCAGCAGCTTAGATGACTCGGGCCGGGGCTACACCTTC
cdr3_aa: CASSLDDSGRGYTF

clone_size: many
v_call: TRBV2
d_call: TRBD2
j_call: TRBJ2-3
cdr3_nt: TGTGCCAGCAGTGGGGGAGAACGACTAGCGGGGGAGGATACGCAGTATTTT
cdr3_aa: CASSGGERLAGEDTQYF

clone_size: few
v_call: TRBV9
d_call: -
j_call: TRBJ2-5
cdr3_nt: TGTGCCAGCAGCGAAGGGGGGGGCCGGGAGACCCAGTACTTC
cdr3_aa: CASSEGGGRETQYF

clone_size: -
v_call: TRBV9
d_call: -
j_call: TRBJ2-1
cdr3_nt: TGTGCCAGCAGCGGACCCCGACTCCCCGATGAGCAGTTCTTC
cdr3_aa: CASSGPRLPDEQFF

clone_size: many
v_call: TRBV6-6
d_call: -
j_call: TRBJ2-1
cdr3_nt: TGTGCCAGCAGTTACTCGAGGGGAATGCAGTTCTTC
cdr3_aa: CASSYSRGMQFF

clone_size: -
v_call: TRBV27
d_call: -
j_call: TRBJ2-1
cdr3_nt: TGTGCCAGCAGTTTCCCCGACGCGGTTGATGAGCAGTTCTTC
cdr3_aa: CASSFPDAVDEQFF

clone_size: -
v_call: TRBV6-5
d_call: -
j_call: TRBJ1-5
cdr3_nt: TGTGCCAGCAGTTACCAGGGCTTTGCTCAGCCCCAGCATTTT
cdr3_aa: CASSYQGFAQPQHF

clone_size: few
v_call: TRBV29-1
d_call: TRBD1
j_call: TRBJ2-1
cdr3_nt: TGCAGCTTAAAGGACAGGCCGTACAATGAGCAGTTCTTC
cdr3_aa: CSLKDRPYNEQFF